This T cell receptor (beta chain) was sequenced during a study of blood T cell repertoires in COVID-19. Study context: The United States, Italy and Spain were the sources of the acute and convalescent COVID-19 samples.

The protocol was immunoSEQ multiplex PCR, while the TCRdb copy is restricted to in-frame clones and leaves out a portion. This sample has tens of thousands of clones, with roughly 90% found just once. This CDR3 is built from 17 residues. V lost 0 bases and J lost 0, with 12 bases in between. Germline lookup yields CDR1 LGHNA and CDR2 YSLEER. V and J are TRBV4-3 and TRBJ1-5; the D is unclear. This clonotype was obtained from a man aged 70 or older with active or convalescent COVID-19. Sample: peripheral blood. Written as DNA, the CDR3 is TGCGCCAGCAGCCAAGATTCGGAGAACTATAGCAATCAGCCCCAGCATTTT. It specifies CASSQDSENYSNQPQHF.